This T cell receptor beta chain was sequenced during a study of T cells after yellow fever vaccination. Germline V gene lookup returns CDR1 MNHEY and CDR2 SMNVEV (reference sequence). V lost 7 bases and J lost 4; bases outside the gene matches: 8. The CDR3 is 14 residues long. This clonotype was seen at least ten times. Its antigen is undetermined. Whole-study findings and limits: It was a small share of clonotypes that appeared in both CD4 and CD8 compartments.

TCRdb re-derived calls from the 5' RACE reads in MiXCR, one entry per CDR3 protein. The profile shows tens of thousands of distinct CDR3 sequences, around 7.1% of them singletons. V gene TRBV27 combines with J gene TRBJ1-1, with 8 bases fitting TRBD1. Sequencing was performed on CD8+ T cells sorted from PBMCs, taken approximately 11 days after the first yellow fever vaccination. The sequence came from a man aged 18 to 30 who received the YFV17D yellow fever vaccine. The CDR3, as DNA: TGTGCCAGCACCGAGGGGACAGGCACCACTGAAGCTTTCTTT. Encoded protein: CASTEGTGTTEAFF.